Listed below are T cell receptor beta chains from one sample, sequenced in a study of OX40 agonist ivuxolimab in advanced cancers. The repertoire was sequenced with immunoSEQ multiplex PCR; TCRdb's copy has only in-frame clones and lacks some. Seen here are roughly 73,000 clones, around 90% observed once, and the top ten hold 2% to 2.5%. The input for sequencing was CD4+ or CD8+ T cells sorted from blood, taken in a trial of the OX40 agonist ivuxolimab. The receptors originated from an adult with an advanced solid tumor such as melanoma, head and neck, liver or kidney cancer. Each CDR3 is given with its conserved first and last residue.

TRBV9	TRBJ1-6	CASSVEPAGAVSPLHF
TRBV6-6	TRBJ2-2	CASSFLAGGPIGELFF
TRBV2	TRBJ1-5	CASSPISRVSQPQHF
TRBV25-1	TRBJ2-5	CASSESDVLSTQYF
TRBV15	TRBJ2-6	CATSRAGSSGANVLTF
TRBV7-9	TRBJ1-2	CASSRAMGRDGYTF
TRBV18	TRBJ1-5	CASSPTRQMPYQPQHF
TRBV7-3	TRBJ2-2	CASSLRGLSTGELFF
TRBV19	TRBJ1-3	CASRKTGAGNTIYF
TRBV23-1	TRBJ2-1	CASSQKTGSPRWDEQFF
TRBV18	TRBJ2-3	CASSPRRGEDTQYF
TRBV5-1	TRBJ1-1	CASSFNRNTEAFF
TRBV6-1	TRBJ1-5	CASSGGIQPQHF
TRBV28	TRBJ1-2	CASRNSAANYGYTF
TRBV5-1	TRBJ1-1	CASSLSQGNTEAFF
TRBV5-1	TRBJ2-1	CASSLLGGEQFF
TRBV11-2	TRBJ1-4	CASSKVGGEKLFF
TRBV18	TRBJ1-1	CASSPPGLGSLNTEAFF
TRBV6-1	TRBJ2-1	CASSGQTSGSLNEQFF
TRBV18	TRBJ2-7	CASYGQGASYEQYF
TRBV5-4	TRBJ1-2	CASSLREAIGGYTF
TRBV6-5	TRBJ1-1	CASSYGGQGANTEAFF
TRBV6-6	TRBJ2-7	CASRHLGQDRSGQYF
TRBV9	TRBJ2-2	CASSGFHTNTGELFF
TRBV19	TRBJ1-2	CASSDDRRYGYTF
TRBV29-1	TRBJ1-1	CSVYSAGLYTEAFF
TRBV7-9	TRBJ1-6	CASSLGQEGNSPLHF
TRBV6-1	TRBJ1-2	CASRAQGGYGYTF
TRBV7-2	TRBJ2-7	CASSLKGSSYEQYF
TRBV2	TRBJ1-3	CASSEHSSGNTIYF
TRBV9	TRBJ1-1	CASSAPRGVDTEAFF
TRBV18	TRBJ2-5	CASSTRTSGSETQYF
TRBV29-1	TRBJ2-3	CSVRGVGTDTQYF
TRBV7-3	TRBJ2-3	CASSLRDPDTQYF